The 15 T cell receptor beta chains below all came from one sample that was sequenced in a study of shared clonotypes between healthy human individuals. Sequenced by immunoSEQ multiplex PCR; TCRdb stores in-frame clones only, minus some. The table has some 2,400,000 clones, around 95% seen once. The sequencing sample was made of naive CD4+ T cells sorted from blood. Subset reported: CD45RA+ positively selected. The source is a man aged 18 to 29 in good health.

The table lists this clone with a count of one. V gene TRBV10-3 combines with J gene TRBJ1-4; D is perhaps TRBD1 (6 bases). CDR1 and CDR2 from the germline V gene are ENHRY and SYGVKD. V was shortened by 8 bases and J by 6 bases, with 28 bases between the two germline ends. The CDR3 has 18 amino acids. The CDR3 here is CAISNTGTRGLEYEKLFF. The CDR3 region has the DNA TGTGCCATCTCAAACACCGGGACCAGGGGTTTGGAGTATGAAAAACTGTTTTTT.

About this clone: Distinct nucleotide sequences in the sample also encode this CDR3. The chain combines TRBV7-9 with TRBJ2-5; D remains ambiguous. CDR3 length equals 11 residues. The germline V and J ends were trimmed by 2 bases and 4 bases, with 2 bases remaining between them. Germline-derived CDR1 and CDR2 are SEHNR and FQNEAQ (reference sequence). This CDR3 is CASSLLETQYF. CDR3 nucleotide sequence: TGTGCCAGCAGCTTACTAGAGACCCAGTACTTC. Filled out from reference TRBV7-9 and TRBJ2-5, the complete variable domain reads DTGVSQNPRHKITKRGQNVTFRCDPISEHNRLYWYRQTLGQGPEFLTYFQNEAQLEKSRLLSDRFSAERPKGSFSTLEIQRTEQGDSAMYLCASSLLETQYFGPGTRLLVL.

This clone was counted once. CDR3 region: CASSEAPSGVQETQYF. As DNA, the CDR3 is TGCGCCAGCAGTGAAGCGCCTAGCGGGGTGCAAGAGACCCAGTACTTC. This chain links TRBV10-1 with TRBJ2-5, with 9 nucleotides matching TRBD2. CDR3 length: 16 residues. V dropped 3 bases and J dropped 2; count of bases not matched to a gene: 7. CDR1 is WNHNN, CDR2 SYGVQD, per germline (reference sequence).

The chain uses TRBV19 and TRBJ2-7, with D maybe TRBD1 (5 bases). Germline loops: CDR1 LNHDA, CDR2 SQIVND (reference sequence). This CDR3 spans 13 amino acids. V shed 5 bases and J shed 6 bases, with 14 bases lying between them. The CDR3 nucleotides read TGTGCCAGTAGTGTTGCAGGGTTCAGCGAGCAGTACTTC. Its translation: CASSVAGFSEQYF.

The DNA for the CDR3 is TGTGCCAGCAGCGCTGGAACCGCGGTTACAAGCGAGCAGTACTTC. It yields the protein CASSAGTAVTSEQYF. The chain combines TRBV9 with TRBJ2-7; unclear D gene. The CDR3 loop spans 15 amino acids. Trimming removed 3 bases from V and 6 bases from J, with 19 bases in between. The V gene's germline CDR1 is SGDLS and CDR2 YYNGEE.

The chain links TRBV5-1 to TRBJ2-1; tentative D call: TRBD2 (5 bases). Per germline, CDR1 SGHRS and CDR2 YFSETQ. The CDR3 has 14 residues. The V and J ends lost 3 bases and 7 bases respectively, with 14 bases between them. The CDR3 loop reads CASSSGGSVNEQFF. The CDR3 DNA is TGCGCCAGCAGCTCTGGAGGTTCGGTAAATGAGCAGTTCTTC.

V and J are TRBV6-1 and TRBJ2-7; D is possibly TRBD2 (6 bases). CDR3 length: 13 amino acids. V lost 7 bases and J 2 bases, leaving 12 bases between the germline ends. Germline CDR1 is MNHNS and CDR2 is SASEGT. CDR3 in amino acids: CASIREAPYEQYF. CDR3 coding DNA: TGTGCCAGCATAAGGGAGGCACCCTACGAGCAGTACTTC.

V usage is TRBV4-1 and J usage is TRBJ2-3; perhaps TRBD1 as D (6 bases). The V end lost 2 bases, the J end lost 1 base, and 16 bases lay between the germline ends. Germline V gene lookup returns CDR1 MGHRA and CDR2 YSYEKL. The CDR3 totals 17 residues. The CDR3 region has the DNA TGCGCCAGCAGCCAACCGAAACAGGGATTTGGCACAGATACGCAGTATTTT. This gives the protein CASSQPKQGFGTDTQYF.

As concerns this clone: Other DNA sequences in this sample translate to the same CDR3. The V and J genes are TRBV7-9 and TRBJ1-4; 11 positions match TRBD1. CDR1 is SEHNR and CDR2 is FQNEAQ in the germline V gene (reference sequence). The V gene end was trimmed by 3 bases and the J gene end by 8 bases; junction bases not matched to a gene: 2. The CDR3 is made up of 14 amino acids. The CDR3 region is CASSLGQGGEKLFF. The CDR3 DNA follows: TGTGCCAGCAGCTTGGGACAGGGGGGCGAAAAACTGTTTTTT.

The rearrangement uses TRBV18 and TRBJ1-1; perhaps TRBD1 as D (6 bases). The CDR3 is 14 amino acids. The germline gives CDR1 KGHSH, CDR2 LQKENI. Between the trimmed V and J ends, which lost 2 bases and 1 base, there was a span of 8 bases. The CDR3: CASSPYRENTEAFF. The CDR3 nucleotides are TGTGCCAGCTCACCATACAGGGAGAACACTGAAGCTTTCTTT.

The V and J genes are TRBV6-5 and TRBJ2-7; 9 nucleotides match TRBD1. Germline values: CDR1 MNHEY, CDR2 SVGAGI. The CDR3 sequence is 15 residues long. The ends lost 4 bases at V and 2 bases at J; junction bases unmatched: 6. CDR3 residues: CASSLGTGNTYEQYF. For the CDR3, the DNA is TGTGCCAGCAGTTTAGGGACAGGGAACACCTACGAGCAGTACTTC.

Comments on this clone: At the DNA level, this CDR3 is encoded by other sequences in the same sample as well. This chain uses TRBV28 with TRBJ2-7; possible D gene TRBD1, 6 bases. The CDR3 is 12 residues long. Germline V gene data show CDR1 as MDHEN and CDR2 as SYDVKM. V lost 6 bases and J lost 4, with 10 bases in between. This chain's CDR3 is CASSWGPYEQYF. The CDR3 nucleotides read TGTGCCAGCAGCTGGGGGCCTTACGAGCAGTACTTC. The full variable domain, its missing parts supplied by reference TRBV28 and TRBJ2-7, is DVKVTQSSRYLVKRTGEKVFLECVQDMDHENMFWYRQDPGLGLRLIYFSYDVKMKEKGDIPEGYSVSREKKERFSLILESASTNQTSMYLCASSWGPYEQYFGPGTRLTVT.

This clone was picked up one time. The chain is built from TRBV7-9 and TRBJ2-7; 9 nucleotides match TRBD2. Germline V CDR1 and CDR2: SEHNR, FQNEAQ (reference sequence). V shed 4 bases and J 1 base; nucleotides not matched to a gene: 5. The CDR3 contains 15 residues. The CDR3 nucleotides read TGTGCCAGCAGCTCGGGACTAGCAAGGTCCTACGAGCAGTACTTC. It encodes CASSSGLARSYEQYF.

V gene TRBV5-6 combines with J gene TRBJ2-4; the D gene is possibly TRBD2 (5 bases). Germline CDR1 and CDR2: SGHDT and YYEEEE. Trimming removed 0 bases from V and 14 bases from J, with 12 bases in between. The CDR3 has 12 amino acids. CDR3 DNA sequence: TGTGCCAGCAGCTTGGTCGGGGTCTCCGAGTACTTC. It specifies CASSLVGVSEYF.

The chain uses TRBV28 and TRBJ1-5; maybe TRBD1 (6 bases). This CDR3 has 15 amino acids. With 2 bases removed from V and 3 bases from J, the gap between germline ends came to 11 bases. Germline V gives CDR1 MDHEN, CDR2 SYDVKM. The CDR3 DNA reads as TGTGCCAGCAGTTTAGCGGGGGGCCTCAATCAGCCCCAGCATTTT. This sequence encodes CASSLAGGLNQPQHF.